What follows are 20 T cell receptor beta chains derived from one specimen sequenced in a study of blood T cell repertoires in COVID-19. Libraries were prepared by immunoSEQ multiplex PCR; TCRdb keeps only in-frame clonotypes and omits some of them. This table has hundreds of thousands of clones, approximately 91% appearing once. The sample was peripheral blood. These receptors all stem from a man in his sixties who had recovered from COVID-19.

The CDR3 region has the DNA TGTGCCAGCAGTCCACGAAGCAGACTAGCGGGCTACGAGCAGTACTTC. It specifies CASSPRSRLAGYEQYF. The V gene is TRBV27, the J gene TRBJ2-7; 10 nucleotides line up with TRBD2. The V segment lost 5 bases and the J segment 3 bases; nucleotides outside the gene matches: 10. Germline V gene data show CDR1 as MNHEY and CDR2 as SMNVEV (reference sequence). The CDR3 totals 16 residues.

The chain joins TRBV6-5 to TRBJ2-3; 9 nucleotides match TRBD1. The J segment lost 6 bases and the V segment lost 6 bases, leaving 7 bases of the junction unmatched. In germline, CDR1 is MNHEY, CDR2 SVGAGI. CDR3 length: 14 amino acids. This CDR3 is CASRWTGEGDTQYF. CDR3 coding DNA: TGTGCCAGCAGATGGACAGGGGAAGGGGATACGCAGTATTTT.

The chain recombines TRBV10-3 with TRBJ2-5; 8 bases agree with TRBD2. CDR3 size: 15 residues. J was trimmed by 3 bases and V by 6 bases; bases with no gene match: 9. Germline V gene lookup returns CDR1 ENHRY and CDR2 SYGVKD. CDR3: CAIRKGIAGKETQYF. The CDR3 DNA is TGTGCCATCAGGAAAGGAATAGCGGGGAAAGAGACCCAGTACTTC.

This clone was seen a handful of times. The chain couples TRBV3-1 (or the pseudogene TRBV3-2) to TRBJ1-1; a weak D match, TRBD1 (5 bases). Trimming removed 4 bases at V and 0 bases at J, with 18 bases between. CDR1 LGHDT and CDR2 YNNKEL come from the germline V gene (reference sequence). This CDR3 is 17 amino acids long. CDR3 DNA: TGTGCCAGCAGCCCTCGCGGGAGGAGGGGTGTGAACACTGAAGCTTTCTTT. Translation: CASSPRGRRGVNTEAFF.

This clone turned up a few times. V and J are TRBV5-1 and TRBJ2-2; 9 bases match TRBD1. The CDR3 length is 16 residues. V trimming: 4 bases; J trimming: 1 base; junction bases outside the gene matches: 5. Germline values: CDR1 SGHRS, CDR2 YFSETQ. The CDR3 loop is CASSPGDRVNTGELFF. The CDR3 DNA reads as TGCGCCAGCAGCCCGGGGGACAGGGTGAACACCGGGGAGCTGTTTTTT.

This chain uses TRBV4-3 with TRBJ2-1, with D maybe TRBD2 (6 bases). The ends were cut back, 4 bases at V and 0 bases at J, with 13 bases in the middle. The CDR3 is made up of 16 amino acids. Germline lookup yields CDR1 LGHNA and CDR2 YSLEER. This CDR3 is CASSPSDRSSYNEQFF. CDR3 sequence (DNA): TGCGCCAGCAGCCCTAGCGACCGAAGCTCCTACAATGAGCAGTTCTTC.

This chain links TRBV7-9 with TRBJ1-1, with D uncertain. The CDR3 consists of 12 residues. Germline V lookup: CDR1 SEHNR, CDR2 FQNEAQ (reference sequence). V lost 7 bases and J 1 base, leaving 7 bases between the germline ends. In DNA, the CDR3 is TGTGCCAGCAAACGGGGGAACACTGAAGCTTTCTTT. It translates to CASKRGNTEAFF.

Only one count was recorded for this clone. The V gene is TRBV5-1, the J gene TRBJ2-5, with 10 bases matching TRBD2. The V gene end was trimmed by 0 bases and the J gene end by 3 bases; junction bases not matched to a gene: 5. The CDR3 contains 16 residues. In germline, CDR1 is SGHRS, CDR2 YFSETQ. Written as DNA, the CDR3 is TGCGCCAGCAGCTTGGAGCCTAGCGGGGGCGAAGAGACCCAGTACTTC. Its translation: CASSLEPSGGEETQYF.

The chain is built from TRBV7-9 and TRBJ1-2; 7 positions agree with TRBD1. Germline V gene sequence: CDR1 SEHNR, CDR2 FQNEAQ (reference sequence). This CDR3 spans 16 amino acids. The junction had 11 bases not matched to a gene; V was cut back by 4 bases and J by 3 bases. The CDR3 loop is CASSSGWGDSDYGYTF. The CDR3 DNA reads TGTGCCAGCAGCTCCGGGTGGGGGGACAGCGACTATGGCTACACCTTC.

The chain recombines TRBV18 with TRBJ2-7; a weak D match, TRBD1 (5 bases). The CDR3 loop spans 13 amino acids. V lost 2 bases and J 9 bases, leaving 14 bases between the germline ends. Per germline, CDR1 KGHSH and CDR2 LQKENI. The CDR3 DNA sequence: TGTGCCAGCTCACCAGCGGAAGGGGCCCGGCAGTACTTC. It is translated as CASSPAEGARQYF.

J is TRBJ1-1 and V is TRBV27, with 7 bases lining up with TRBD1. Trimming took 6 bases from V and 1 from J; bases not matched to a gene: 5. The CDR3 sequence is 14 residues long. Germline assignment: CDR1 MNHEY and CDR2 SMNVEV (reference sequence). CDR3 DNA sequence: TGTGCCAGCAGCAAGGGGGCCGGGAACACTGAAGCTTTCTTT. Amino acids: CASSKGAGNTEAFF.

The rearrangement joins TRBV18 to TRBJ1-5, with TRBD1 matching 9 bases. This CDR3 spans 18 amino acids. After removal of 3 bases from V and 0 bases from J, the junction contained 9 bases not matched to a gene. Germline V gene lookup returns CDR1 KGHSH and CDR2 LQKENI. Here the CDR3 reads CASSPGTGRVYSNQPQHF. CDR3 DNA sequence: TGTGCCAGCTCACCTGGGACAGGGAGGGTATATAGCAATCAGCCCCAGCATTTT.

The chain is built from TRBV10-3 and TRBJ2-5, with 8 nucleotides matching TRBD1. V gave up 2 bases and J gave up 5 bases; unmatched junction bases: 7. There are 15 residues in the CDR3. Per germline, CDR1 ENHRY and CDR2 SYGVKD. The CDR3, as DNA: TGTGCCATCAGTGAGGTGCACAGGGGGAAGGAGACCCAGTACTTC. This codes for CAISEVHRGKETQYF.

This clone showed up just a few times. V gene TRBV6-5 combines with J gene TRBJ1-3; D is perhaps TRBD1 (6 bases). Trimming took off 4 bases at V and 4 bases at J, with 14 bases between the two ends. Germline loops: CDR1 MNHEY, CDR2 SVGAGI. This CDR3 is built from 15 residues. Here the CDR3 reads CASSSRTGLGNTIYF. The DNA for the CDR3 is TGTGCCAGCAGTTCCCGAACAGGGTTGGGAAACACCATATATTTT.

The chain employs TRBV19 and TRBJ1-6; weak D call: TRBD1 (5 bases). Trimming shortened V by 5 bases and J by 5 bases, and 16 bases separated the two germline ends. Germline lookup yields CDR1 LNHDA and CDR2 SQIVND (reference sequence). CDR3 size: 16 residues. CDR3 coding DNA: TGTGCCAGTAGTGCAGTGTCCACGGGGGATAATTCACCCCTCCACTTT. This codes for CASSAVSTGDNSPLHF.

The chain uses TRBV7-2 and TRBJ2-1; 7 bases align to TRBD2. Trimming cost V 1 base and J 3 bases; bases outside gene matches: 3. The CDR3 extends over 15 amino acids. Germline lookup yields CDR1 SGHTA and CDR2 FQGNSA. The CDR3 nucleotides read TGTGCCAGCAGCTTAGGGACTAGAATCTACAATGAGCAGTTCTTC. Amino acids: CASSLGTRIYNEQFF.

The genes are TRBV15 and TRBJ2-7; 8 nucleotides match TRBD1. CDR1 and CDR2 from the germline V gene are LNHNV and YYDKDF (reference sequence). The V segment lost 0 bases and the J segment 2 bases; nucleotides outside the gene matches: 9. CDR3 length: 17 amino acids. The chain's CDR3 is CATSRDRGTGNTYEQYF. DNA of the CDR3: TGTGCCACCAGCAGAGATCGGGGGACAGGAAACACCTACGAGCAGTACTTC.

The chain has TRBV2 and TRBJ2-1; D is possibly TRBD2 (5 bases). CDR3 length equals 11 residues. The V end was cut by 9 bases, the J end by 8 bases, with 11 bases between. Germline loops: CDR1 SNHLY, CDR2 FYNNEI. DNA of the CDR3: TGTGCCAGTGCCGGAGGCTATGAGCAGTTCTTC. Amino acid sequence: CASAGGYEQFF. Filled out from reference TRBV2 and TRBJ2-1, the complete variable domain reads EPEVTQTPSHQVTQMGQEVILRCVPISNHLYFYWYRQILGQKVEFLVSFYNNEISEKSEIFDDQFSVERPDGSNFTLKIRSTKLEDSAMYFCASAGGYEQFFGPGTRLTVL.

This clone showed up just once. The V call is TRBV5-1, the J call TRBJ2-2; no clear D gene. This CDR3 has 13 residues. Per the germline V gene, CDR1 is SGHRS and CDR2 is YFSETQ. Deletions cut 1 base from V and 2 bases from J, with 3 bases between. CDR3 coding DNA: TGCGCCAGCAGCTTGTTAAACACCGGGGAGCTGTTTTTT. Its protein product is CASSLLNTGELFF.

The count of this clone is one. This sequence joins TRBV7-2 and TRBJ2-7; perhaps TRBD2 as D (6 bases). The CDR3 extends over 15 amino acids. Trimming stripped 4 bases from V and 5 bases from J, with 18 bases between. Germline-derived CDR1 and CDR2 are SGHTA and FQGNSA. The DNA for the CDR3 is TGTGCCAGCAGCTCTAACGTGGGGTGGAGGGACGAGCAGTACTTC. Residues: CASSSNVGWRDEQYF.